A single sample gave rise to the 10 T cell receptor beta chains below, sequenced in a study of Tregs in tolerant kidney transplant recipients. Only in-frame clones appear in the TCRdb table, and some are missing; sequencing was by immunoSEQ multiplex PCR. The table includes around 43,000 clones, about 90% detected once. The specimen was Tregs from blood. The receptors derive from a human donor in good health.

The chain joins TRBV15 to TRBJ2-1, with 12 bases aligning to TRBD2. CDR1 is LNHNV, CDR2 YYDKDF, per germline (reference sequence). V was pared by 0 bases and J by 8 bases, with 11 bases of the junction left unmatched. This CDR3 is 18 amino acids long. The CDR3 reads CATSRDRASGGARDEQFF. CDR3 bases: TGTGCCACCAGCAGAGATCGGGCTAGCGGGGGGGCCAGGGATGAGCAGTTCTTC.

This chain connects TRBV29-1 to TRBJ1-1, with 7 nucleotides matching TRBD1. Germline values: CDR1 SQVTM, CDR2 ANQGSEA. The CDR3 is made up of 12 amino acids. V was clipped by 4 bases and J by 6 bases; unmatched bases: 5. CDR3 coding DNA: TGCAGCGTTGCCAGGGGGGGTGCTGAAGCTTTCTTT. Translation: CSVARGGAEAFF.

This chain links TRBV5-1 with TRBJ2-2, with 9 bases matching TRBD1. The V gene's germline CDR1 is SGHRS and CDR2 YFSETQ. This CDR3 comprises 15 residues. The ends lost 6 bases at V and 4 bases at J; junction bases unmatched: 7. The CDR3 coding sequence is TGCGCCAGCACCCAGGGACAGGGATTCACCGGGGAGCTGTTTTTT. Its protein is CASTQGQGFTGELFF.

The chain carries TRBV7-2 and TRBJ1-6; 8 bases align to TRBD1. This CDR3 spans 15 amino acids. J was trimmed by 7 bases and V by 4 bases; bases with no gene match: 6. Germline CDR1 reads SGHTA; CDR2 reads FQGNSA. The chain's CDR3 is CASSSRDRWNSPLHF. In DNA form, the CDR3 reads TGTGCCAGCAGCTCCCGGGACAGGTGGAATTCACCCCTCCACTTT.

This chain's CDR3 is CASSSPEGMGTQYF. CDR3 nucleotide sequence: TGCGCCAGCAGCTCGCCGGAGGGGATGGGGACCCAGTACTTC. V is TRBV5-1 and J is TRBJ2-5, with D maybe TRBD2 (6 bases). The CDR3 runs to 14 residues. Germline V gene data show CDR1 as SGHRS and CDR2 as YFSETQ. The V gene lost 3 bases and the J gene lost 7 bases, with 16 bases spanning the gap.

The CDR3 region has the DNA TGTGCCAGCAGAACTAGCGGGAGGCCGCAGCAGTTCTTC. Protein sequence: CASRTSGRPQQFF. The chain links TRBV6-1 to TRBJ2-1; 12 positions agree with TRBD2. The CDR3 contains 13 residues. The J segment lost 11 bases and the V segment lost 6 bases, leaving 5 bases of the junction unmatched. Germline V lookup: CDR1 MNHNS, CDR2 SASEGT.

The chain joins TRBV6-6 to TRBJ1-4; D is perhaps TRBD1 (6 bases). The germline gives CDR1 MNHNY, CDR2 SVGAGI (reference sequence). Trimming stripped 7 bases from V and 7 bases from J, with 16 bases between. The CDR3 runs 14 residues. Here the CDR3 DNA reads TGTGCCAGCACCCCTAGGGGGGTGGGTGAAAAACTGTTTTTT. Residues: CASTPRGVGEKLFF.

The rearrangement links TRBV5-4 to TRBJ2-5, with no clear D. CDR3 length equals 12 residues. The germline gives CDR1 SGHNT, CDR2 YYREEE (reference sequence). V lost 5 bases to trimming and J lost 5 bases, with 10 bases between them. CDR3 in amino acids: CASRRRGETQYF. The CDR3 nucleotides read TGTGCCAGCAGGAGGCGTGGGGAGACCCAGTACTTC.

CDR3 sequence (DNA): TGTGCCAGCTCACCACGCCAAAACTCTAACTATGGCTACACCTTC. Translating it yields CASSPRQNSNYGYTF. This chain uses TRBV18 with TRBJ1-2; D uncertain. Germline lookup yields CDR1 KGHSH and CDR2 LQKENI. Trimming removed 1 base from V and 0 bases from J, with 9 bases in between. The CDR3 is 15 amino acids.

The chain uses TRBV5-1 and TRBJ1-6; 8 nucleotides agree with TRBD1. The CDR3 length is 15 residues. Per the germline V gene, CDR1 is SGHRS and CDR2 is YFSETQ. The J segment lost 7 bases and the V segment lost 0 bases, leaving 3 bases of the junction unmatched. CDR3 nucleotides: TGCGCCAGCAGCTTGGGACAGGGGTTCAATTCACCCCTCCACTTT. Translating it yields CASSLGQGFNSPLHF.